One sample yielded the 30 T cell receptor beta chains listed below, sequenced in a study of control samples from healthy donors and cancer patients. Sequenced by immunoSEQ multiplex PCR; TCRdb stores in-frame clones only, minus some. The sample has 78,000 or so clones; 87% are singletons. The specimen sequenced was blood. These receptors came from a woman between 50 and 59 years old in good health.

The CDR3 spells CASSLLGGRGRGYTF. CDR3 DNA: TGTGCCAGCAGCTTACTGGGTGGTCGTGGTAGGGGCTACACCTTC. The genes are TRBV7-9 and TRBJ1-2; D unclear. In germline, CDR1 is SEHNR, CDR2 FQNEAQ (reference sequence). Between the trimmed V and J ends, which lost 2 bases and 8 bases, there was a span of 18 bases. This CDR3 has 15 amino acids.

The chain has TRBV24-1 and TRBJ2-1, with 14 bases aligning to TRBD2. J was trimmed by 5 bases and V by 9 bases; bases with no gene match: 2. The CDR3 runs to 14 residues. Germline CDR1 KGHDR, CDR2 SFDVKD. The CDR3 region is CATAGLAGDNEQFF. CDR3 DNA sequence: TGTGCCACCGCGGGACTAGCGGGAGACAATGAGCAGTTCTTC.

This clone was recorded a few times. V is TRBV7-3 and J is TRBJ2-1; the match to TRBD2 covers 8 bases. After removal of 0 bases from V and 5 bases from J, the junction contained 3 bases not matched to a gene. The CDR3 runs 15 residues. CDR1 is SGHTA and CDR2 is FQGTGA in the germline V gene. CDR3 sequence (DNA): TGTGCCAGCAGCTTAACTAGCGGGGAACACAATGAGCAGTTCTTC. Its protein product is CASSLTSGEHNEQFF.

This sequence joins TRBV5-4 and TRBJ1-4; TRBD1 might be the D (5 bases). The V end lost 2 bases, the J end lost 10 bases, and 15 bases lay between the germline ends. The V gene's germline CDR1 is SGHNT and CDR2 YYREEE (reference sequence). CDR3 size: 14 residues. The CDR3: CASSLAGRDGKLFF. The CDR3 DNA follows: TGTGCCAGCAGCTTAGCCGGCAGGGATGGAAAACTGTTTTTT.

The chain recombines TRBV27 with TRBJ2-2; 9 bases are a match to TRBD1. The trim removed 9 bases at V and 2 bases at J, leaving 7 bases unmatched. Germline-derived CDR1 and CDR2 are MNHEY and SMNVEV (reference sequence). The CDR3 has 15 amino acids. The CDR3, as DNA: TGTGCCAGTCGGGACAGGGTCTTTAACACCGGGGAGCTGTTTTTT. Translation gives CASRDRVFNTGELFF.

V is TRBV6-5 and J is TRBJ1-3; D not certain. The V gene lost 0 bases and the J gene lost 0 bases, with 9 bases spanning the gap. Germline V gene sequence: CDR1 MNHEY, CDR2 SVGAGI. The CDR3 has 16 residues. CDR3 nucleotide sequence: TGTGCCAGCAGTTACTCGCGACAAAGCTCTGGAAACACCATATATTTT. Amino acid sequence: CASSYSRQSSGNTIYF.

The chain carries TRBV2 and TRBJ1-4, with 8 positions matching TRBD1. The J segment lost 10 bases and the V segment lost 4 bases, leaving 11 bases of the junction unmatched. The germline gives CDR1 SNHLY, CDR2 FYNNEI. The length of the CDR3 is 15 residues. The CDR3 DNA reads TGTGCCAGCAGTGCTGACAGGGGATTCGCCGGAAAACTGTTTTTT. It translates to CASSADRGFAGKLFF.

The genes are TRBV5-4 and TRBJ2-2, with 11 bases that match TRBD2. This CDR3 contains 16 residues. The germline V gene encodes CDR1 SGHNT and CDR2 YYREEE (reference sequence). The V segment lost 4 bases and the J segment 4 bases; nucleotides outside the gene matches: 6. This CDR3 reads CASSRRLAGITGELFF. The DNA for the CDR3 is TGTGCCAGCAGCCGGAGACTAGCGGGAATCACCGGGGAGCTGTTTTTT.

The rearrangement uses TRBV2 and TRBJ2-5; TRBD1 might be the D (6 bases). The CDR3 totals 16 residues. The V end was cut by 0 bases, the J end by 2 bases, with 13 bases between. Per germline, CDR1 SNHLY and CDR2 FYNNEI. CDR3 amino acids: CASSEAPRGHQETQYF. CDR3 DNA sequence: TGTGCCAGCAGTGAAGCGCCGAGGGGACATCAAGAGACCCAGTACTTC.

The rearrangement links TRBV7-9 to TRBJ2-1; TRBD1 or TRBD2 may be the D gene (5 bases each). This CDR3 comprises 16 residues. Trimming removed 4 bases at V and 2 bases at J, with 15 bases between. Germline CDR1 reads SEHNR; CDR2 reads FQNEAQ (reference sequence). CDR3 coding DNA: TGTGCCAGCAGCTCCACCTCCGGGACGGCCTACAATGAGCAGTTCTTC. This gives the protein CASSSTSGTAYNEQFF.

The gene calls are TRBV19 and TRBJ1-2; tentative D call: TRBD1 (5 bases). The V end lost 4 bases, the J end lost 11 bases, and 11 bases lay between the germline ends. Germline CDR1 reads LNHDA; CDR2 reads SQIVND (reference sequence). The CDR3 loop spans 11 amino acids. CDR3: CASSTGAGYTF. The CDR3 nucleotides are TGTGCCAGTAGTACTGGGGCCGGGTACACCTTC. The complete variable domain, with remaining parts taken from reference TRBV19 and TRBJ1-2, reads DGGITQSPKYLFRKEGQNVTLSCEQNLNHDAMYWYRQDPGQGLRLIYYSQIVNDFQKGDIAEGYSVSREKKESFPLTVTSAQKNPTAFYLCASSTGAGYTFGSGTRLTVV.

This clone was observed a handful of times. The genes are TRBV7-9 and TRBJ2-1, with D possibly called TRBD1 or TRBD2 (6 bases each). Germline CDR1 and CDR2: SEHNR and FQNEAQ (reference sequence). CDR3 length: 15 amino acids. Trimming removed 6 bases from V and 1 base from J, with 13 bases in between. The CDR3 nucleotides are TGTGCCAGCAGAGAGACTAGGGGGTCCTACAATGAGCAGTTCTTC. Protein: CASRETRGSYNEQFF.

This sequence joins TRBV27 and TRBJ2-1, with 9 bases that match TRBD2. The CDR3 runs 17 residues. The ends lost 10 bases at V and 4 bases at J; junction bases unmatched: 17. From germline, CDR1 is MNHEY and CDR2 SMNVEV (reference sequence). CDR3 sequence reads: CATAAESGRNGYNEQFF. The CDR3 DNA reads TGTGCCACCGCCGCGGAGAGCGGGAGGAATGGGTACAATGAGCAGTTCTTC.

This clone was seen once. This rearrangement joins TRBV28 to TRBJ2-1, with TRBD2 matching 7 bases. This CDR3 is 16 amino acids long. J was trimmed by 7 bases and V by 5 bases; bases with no gene match: 14. The germline gives CDR1 MDHEN, CDR2 SYDVKM. The chain's CDR3 is CASSEMGLQGWNEQFF. CDR3 sequence (DNA): TGTGCCAGCAGTGAGATGGGACTACAAGGATGGAATGAGCAGTTCTTC.

CDR3 DNA sequence: TGCGCCAGCAGCCAGTCAGGCCGACAGACAACGGTGTTTTACGAGCAGTACTTC. It translates to CASSQSGRQTTVFYEQYF. The chain combines TRBV4-1 with TRBJ2-7, with D perhaps TRBD1 (5 bases). V was trimmed by 3 bases and J by 4 bases, leaving 25 bases between them. This CDR3 has 18 residues. Germline V gives CDR1 MGHRA, CDR2 YSYEKL.

The rearrangement joins TRBV11-2 to TRBJ2-5; 7 positions match TRBD1. The CDR3 extends over 15 amino acids. The germline gives CDR1 SGHAT, CDR2 FQNNGV. Losses at the gene ends were 3 bases for V and 7 bases for J; bases not matched to a gene: 11. CDR3 residues: CASSFPGTAIGTQYF. DNA of the CDR3: TGTGCCAGCAGCTTCCCCGGGACAGCTATCGGGACCCAGTACTTC. The full variable domain, completed using reference TRBV11-2 and TRBJ2-5, is EAGVAQSPRYKIIEKRQSVAFWCNPISGHATLYWYQQILGQGPKLLIQFQNNGVVDDSQLPKDRFSAERLKGVDSTLKIQPAKLEDSAVYLCASSFPGTAIGTQYFGPGTRLLVL.

The rearrangement joins TRBV6-5 to TRBJ2-5; 7 bases line up with TRBD2. This CDR3 has 15 amino acids. Per germline, CDR1 MNHEY and CDR2 SVGAGI. J lost 3 bases, V lost 5 bases, and 9 bases had no gene match. This chain's CDR3 is CASSTTGRGEETQYF. The CDR3 bases are TGTGCCAGCAGTACAACTGGGAGGGGTGAAGAGACCCAGTACTTC.

The genes are TRBV4-2 and TRBJ2-7, with TRBD1 matching over 7 bases. Trimming cost V 4 bases and J 2 bases; bases outside gene matches: 5. The CDR3 length is 14 residues. In germline, CDR1 is LGHNA, CDR2 YNFKEQ. CDR3 in DNA: TGTGCCAGCAGCCCCCGGGACAGAGCCTACGAGCAGTACTTC. Translation gives CASSPRDRAYEQYF.

The chain uses TRBV18 and TRBJ2-7, with D maybe TRBD2 (6 bases). Trimming pared 1 base from V and 6 bases from J, leaving 10 bases between. Germline-derived CDR1 and CDR2 are KGHSH and LQKENI. The CDR3 is made up of 13 amino acids. This CDR3 is CASSPQVGGEQYF. The CDR3 DNA follows: TGTGCCAGCTCACCACAGGTGGGGGGCGAGCAGTACTTC.

This chain links TRBV5-1 with TRBJ1-1; 8 bases align to TRBD1. Germline CDR1 reads SGHRS; CDR2 reads YFSETQ. There are 16 residues in the CDR3. Germline trimming cut 4 bases from V and 0 bases from J; bases unmatched to any gene: 8. CDR3 coding DNA: TGCGCCAGCAGCCCGGGGACAGGCGGTTTGAACACTGAAGCTTTCTTT. Translation: CASSPGTGGLNTEAFF.

This clone was recorded at least ten times. In DNA form, the CDR3 reads TGTGCCAGCAGCCTAGCGGAGGGGTTTAACGAGCAGTACTTC. Translation gives CASSLAEGFNEQYF. The chain carries TRBV6-5 and TRBJ2-7; 7 bases align to TRBD2. V gave up 6 bases and J gave up 5 bases; unmatched junction bases: 10. CDR3 length equals 14 residues. Per the germline V gene, CDR1 is MNHEY and CDR2 is SVGAGI.

The chain uses TRBV10-2 and TRBJ2-1; possibly TRBD2 for D (5 bases). Germline lookup yields CDR1 WSHSY and CDR2 SAAADI. V was pared by 6 bases and J by 3 bases, with 9 bases between. The CDR3 has 13 amino acids. The CDR3 spells CASRLAGYNEQFF. The CDR3 DNA reads as TGCGCCAGCAGGCTAGCAGGCTACAATGAGCAGTTCTTC.

The chain has TRBV5-8 and TRBJ2-7; D gene uncertain. CDR1 SGHTS and CDR2 YDEGEE come from the germline V gene. This CDR3 comprises 10 residues. Trimming stripped 7 bases from V and 6 bases from J, with 8 bases between. CDR3 loop: CASGSLEQYF. CDR3 DNA: TGTGCCAGCGGTTCTCTCGAGCAGTACTTC.

The V and J genes are TRBV4-1 and TRBJ2-1, with 9 bases fitting TRBD1. With 4 bases clipped from V and 3 bases from J, the junction kept 4 bases outside the gene matches. The CDR3 loop spans 15 amino acids. Germline-derived CDR1 and CDR2 are MGHRA and YSYEKL. The CDR3 region has the DNA TGCGCCAGCAGCCTCGGGACAGGGAGCTACAATGAGCAGTTCTTC. Its translation is CASSLGTGSYNEQFF.

This clone appeared a single time. The chain employs TRBV3-1 (or the pseudogene TRBV3-2) and TRBJ1-3; maybe TRBD1 (6 bases). The CDR3 is made up of 16 amino acids. Germline V gives CDR1 LGHDT, CDR2 YNNKEL (reference sequence). Trimming pared 1 base from V and 2 bases from J, leaving 12 bases between. The CDR3 DNA sequence: TGTGCCAGCAGCCAAGTGGCCAGGGGAGCTGGAAACACCATATATTTT. Its protein product is CASSQVARGAGNTIYF.

The CDR3 here is CASSESGTTLNYEQYF. CDR3 coding DNA: TGTGCCAGCAGTGAGTCCGGGACTACCCTCAACTACGAGCAGTACTTC. The chain links TRBV6-1 to TRBJ2-7; TRBD2 matches at 7 bases. The CDR3 is 16 amino acids. V was pared by 3 bases and J by 3 bases, with 11 bases of the junction left unmatched. Germline CDR1 and CDR2: MNHNS and SASEGT.

The chain couples TRBV28 to TRBJ2-5; unclear D gene. Trimming shortened V by 6 bases and J by 1 base, and 12 bases separated the two germline ends. Germline V gene sequence: CDR1 MDHEN, CDR2 SYDVKM. The CDR3 consists of 14 residues. The CDR3 is CASSRRPRQETQYF. CDR3 DNA sequence: TGTGCCAGCAGCCGTCGGCCGCGCCAAGAGACCCAGTACTTC.

This clone was picked up one time. The chain combines TRBV27 with TRBJ1-5, with 9 nucleotides matching TRBD1. Germline V lookup: CDR1 MNHEY, CDR2 SMNVEV (reference sequence). This CDR3 region has 15 residues. V shed 5 bases and J 4 bases; nucleotides not matched to a gene: 6. As DNA, the CDR3 is TGTGCCAGCAGTGCCTGGACAGGGGAAAATCAGCCCCAGCATTTT. Translating it yields CASSAWTGENQPQHF.

The chain combines TRBV12-3 or TRBV12-4 with TRBJ1-1; D ambiguous. Trimming removed 1 base from V and 4 bases from J, with 4 bases in between. CDR3 length: 12 residues. The DNA of the CDR3 is TGTGCCAGCAGTTTAGTTAGCACTGAAGCTTTCTTT. Encoded protein: CASSLVSTEAFF.

A single count supports this clone. The chain combines TRBV28 with TRBJ1-2; 7 nucleotides match TRBD1. Germline V gene data show CDR1 as MDHEN and CDR2 as SYDVKM. J lost 1 base, V lost 4 bases, and 6 bases had no gene match. This CDR3 is built from 15 residues. The DNA of the CDR3 is TGTGCCAGCAGTTCCCCGACAGGGCTTAACTATGGCTACACCTTC. Protein product: CASSSPTGLNYGYTF.